The clone carrying this T cell receptor beta chain was observed a single time. The V gene end was trimmed by 5 bases and the J gene end by 5 bases; junction bases not matched to a gene: 15. Per germline, CDR1 SGHVS and CDR2 FQNEAQ. This CDR3 comprises 18 residues. The data stem from a study of blood T cell repertoires in COVID-19. Across the study: Samples representing acute and convalescent COVID-19 were sourced from the United States, Italy and Spain. From T cells, B-cell-depleted T cells, or PBMCs came the material, which was cDNA or gDNA.

Authors' processing steps: Amplification of reference gene primers was used by the study to estimate nucleated cell counts. Measured with immunoSEQ multiplex PCR; TCRdb has only the in-frame clones, and not every one. V and J calls and clone size come straight from that table; D and trimming were deduced from the DNA. Of roughly 70,000 clones in the sample, roughly 87% were seen once. The genes are TRBV7-8 and TRBJ2-5, with 12 bases that match TRBD2. This receptor was identified in a woman aged 80 or older with active or convalescent COVID-19. The sample consisted of peripheral blood. The CDR3 DNA sequence: TGTGCCAGCAGCCCGCACTCGGCTAGCGGGGGGGCAGCGGAGACCCAGTACTTC. It specifies CASSPHSASGGAAETQYF.